The T cell receptor (beta chain) described here comes from a study of identical twins. Notes on the study in general: Analyses based on zero insertions could be partly confounded by invariant MAIT and iNKT cells. Where beta out-of-frame sequences were concerned, excess twin sharing was weaker.

The CDR3 contains 14 residues. Germline CDR1 LGHNA, CDR2 YNFKEQ. The V end lost 8 bases, the J end lost 4 bases, and 16 bases lay between the germline ends. This clonotype was seen more than once but under ten times. The target antigen is unknown. A template switching step contributed a universal primer site, while unique molecular identifiers were present in the cDNA. TCRdb itself ran the 5' RACE reads through MiXCR, one entry per CDR3 protein. The sample lists under 350,000 distinct CDR3 sequences, roughly 9.7% occurring once. These same data were also listed under a study on yellow fever vaccine responses in identical twins.

This TCR derives from a woman younger than 35 in good health. Sequencing used CD8+ T cells sorted from blood. The chain is built from TRBV4-2 and TRBJ2-3; maybe TRBD2 (6 bases). CDR3 bases: TGTGCCAGCTTAAACGAAGCGGGCCCAGATACGCAGTATTTT. Protein sequence: CASLNEAGPDTQYF.